The present T cell receptor (beta chain) was sequenced within a study of blood T cell repertoires in COVID-19. Profiled with immunoSEQ multiplex PCR; TCRdb holds only in-frame clones, not every one. Of some 130,000 clones detected, nearly 70% appear once; the ten largest clones hold 1.5% to 2%. CDR1 and CDR2 (germline): MNHEY, SVGEGT. V lost 2 bases and J 2 bases, leaving 16 bases between the germline ends. CDR3 size: 17 residues. Sequencing was carried out using peripheral blood. This receptor was obtained from a woman in her seventies with acute or convalescent COVID-19. This rearrangement joins TRBV6-2 or TRBV6-3 to TRBJ1-5, with D uncertain. CDR3 bases: TGTGCCAGCAGTTACCCCGTACTCGGTTTTGGCAATCAGCCCCAGCATTTT. Translating gives CASSYPVLGFGNQPQHF.